This T cell receptor beta chain was sequenced for a study of type 1 and type 2 diabetes patients. CDR1 is SGHVS, CDR2 FNYEAQ, per germline. The length of the CDR3 is 14 residues. Trimming pared 5 bases from V and 4 bases from J, leaving 14 bases between. Study results and caveats: Some T1D-only expanded clones might appear in more T2D or control samples. Type 2 diabetes and control V and J usage correlated highly, 0.8 to 0.97. Age and gender were not matched between study groups.

Details on this clonotype: Its antigen remains unidentified.

The PCR template was genomic DNA. A primer set of 30 forward and 13 reverse primers amplified the CDR3. TCRdb reprocessed the multiplex PCR reads with MiXCR, giving one entry per CDR3 protein. In the table there are around 300,000 distinct CDR3 sequences, roughly 48% of which are singletons. Sample: peripheral blood mononuclear cells (PBMCs). This clonotype was sampled from a young man with type 2 diabetes. This chain uses TRBV7-6 with TRBJ1-1, with D uncertain. The CDR3 DNA sequence: TGTGCCAGCAGCCCTGGCAGCGGGGTCACTGAAGCTTTCTTT. Encoded protein: CASSPGSGVTEAFF.